The present T cell receptor (beta chain) was sequenced within a study of blood T cell repertoires in COVID-19. Study-wide background: COVID-19 samples collected from the United States, Italy and Spain covered acute and convalescent phases. Sources were T cells, B-cell-depleted T cells, or PBMCs; the material itself was cDNA or gDNA.

Per the original methods: Cell counts per sample came from amplifying reference gene primers. TCRdb's table, derived via immunoSEQ multiplex PCR, lists solely in-frame clones and lacks some. V and J calls plus clone size are reproduced from that table; the DNA served to infer D and trimming. Among roughly 100,000 clones listed, 65% to 90% were seen once. The CDR3 has 17 residues. J was trimmed by 3 bases and V by 0 bases; bases with no gene match: 7. Germline V gene data show CDR1 as MGHRA and CDR2 as YSYEKL. This chain connects TRBV4-1 to TRBJ2-5, with 10 bases matching TRBD2. The specimen was peripheral blood. The sequence was obtained from a man aged 45-60 years with acute or convalescent COVID-19. CDR3: CASSQDSSSGGEETQYF. In nucleotides, the CDR3 is TGCGCCAGCAGCCAAGATTCATCGAGCGGGGGGGAAGAGACCCAGTACTTC.